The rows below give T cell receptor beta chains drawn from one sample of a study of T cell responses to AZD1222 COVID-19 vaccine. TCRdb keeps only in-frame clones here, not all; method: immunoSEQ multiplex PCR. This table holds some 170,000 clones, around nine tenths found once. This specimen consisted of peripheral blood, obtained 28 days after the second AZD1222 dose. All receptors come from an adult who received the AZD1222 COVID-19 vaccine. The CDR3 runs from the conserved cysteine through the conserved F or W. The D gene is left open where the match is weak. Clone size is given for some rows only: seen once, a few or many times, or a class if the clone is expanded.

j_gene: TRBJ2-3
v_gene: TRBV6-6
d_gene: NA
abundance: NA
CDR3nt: TGTGCCACCGTCGGAAGAGTGGATACGCAGTATTTT
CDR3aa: CATVGRVDTQYF

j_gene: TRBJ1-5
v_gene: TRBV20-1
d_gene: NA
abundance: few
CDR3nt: TGCAGTGCTAGGGGCTCCCCGGGAGAGCATTTT
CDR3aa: CSARGSPGEHF

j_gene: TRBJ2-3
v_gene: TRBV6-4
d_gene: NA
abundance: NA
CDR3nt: TGTGCCAGCAGTGACTACCTCACAGATACGCAGTATTTT
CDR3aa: CASSDYLTDTQYF

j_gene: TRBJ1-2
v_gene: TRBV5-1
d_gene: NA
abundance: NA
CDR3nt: TGCGCCAGCAGCGTAACGGGGGACTATGGCTACACCTTC
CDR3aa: CASSVTGDYGYTF

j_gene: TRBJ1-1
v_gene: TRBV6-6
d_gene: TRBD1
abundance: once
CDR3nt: TGTGCCAGCAGTCCGGACAGGACAAACACTGAAGCTTTCTTT
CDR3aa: CASSPDRTNTEAFF

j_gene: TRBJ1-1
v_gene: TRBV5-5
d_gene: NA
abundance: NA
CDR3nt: TGTGCCAGCAGCCACAATCCGAGCGAGAACACTGAAGCTTTCTTT
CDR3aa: CASSHNPSENTEAFF

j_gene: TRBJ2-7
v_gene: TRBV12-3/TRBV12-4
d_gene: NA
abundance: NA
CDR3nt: TGTGCCAGCACCTCTGCGCCCTACGAGCAGTACTTC
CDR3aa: CASTSAPYEQYF

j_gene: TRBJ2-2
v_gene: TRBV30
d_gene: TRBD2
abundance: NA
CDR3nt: TGTGCCTGGAGTCCGCGGGGGTTGAACACCGGGGAGCTGTTTTTT
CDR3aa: CAWSPRGLNTGELFF

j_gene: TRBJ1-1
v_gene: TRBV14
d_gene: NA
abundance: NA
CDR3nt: TGTGCCAGCAGCCAGGTGGGGGCGGGGAAAAACAACGCTTTCTTT
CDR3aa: CASSQVGAGKNNAFF

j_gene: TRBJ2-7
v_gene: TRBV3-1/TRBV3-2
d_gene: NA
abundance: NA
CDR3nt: TGTGCCAGCAGCCACGTCAGGGCGGGTGGCGAGCAGTACTTC
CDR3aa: CASSHVRAGGEQYF

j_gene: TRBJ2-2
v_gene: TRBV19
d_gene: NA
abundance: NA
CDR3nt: TGTGCCAGTAGCCCAACAGGATTCACCGGGGAGCTGTTTTTT
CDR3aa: CASSPTGFTGELFF

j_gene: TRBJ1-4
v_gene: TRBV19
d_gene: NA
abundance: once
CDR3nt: TGTGCCAGTAGGGACGGGGGTGATGAAAAACTGTTTTTT
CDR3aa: CASRDGGDEKLFF

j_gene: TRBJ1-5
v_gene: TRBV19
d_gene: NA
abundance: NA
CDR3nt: TGTGCCAGTAGTATCGGCAGGGCGAACAATCAGCCCCAGCATTTT
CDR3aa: CASSIGRANNQPQHF

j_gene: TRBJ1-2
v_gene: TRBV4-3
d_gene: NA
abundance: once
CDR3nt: TGCGCCAGCAGCCCTGGTCGTTCCTATGGCTACACCTTC
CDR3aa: CASSPGRSYGYTF

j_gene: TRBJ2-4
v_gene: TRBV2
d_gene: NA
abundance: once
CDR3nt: TGTGCCAGCAGTGAAGGCGCCGGATTTAGGGACATTCAGTACTTC
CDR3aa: CASSEGAGFRDIQYF

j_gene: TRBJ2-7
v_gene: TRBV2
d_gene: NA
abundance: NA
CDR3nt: TGTGCCAGCAGTGCGCCAGGGAGGAACGAGCAGTACTTC
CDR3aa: CASSAPGRNEQYF

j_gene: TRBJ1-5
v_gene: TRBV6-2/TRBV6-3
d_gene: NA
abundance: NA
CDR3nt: TGTGCCAGCAGTCCCCCAAATCAGCCCCAGCATTTT
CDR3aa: CASSPPNQPQHF

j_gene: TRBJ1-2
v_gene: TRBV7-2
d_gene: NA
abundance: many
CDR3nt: TGTGCCAGCAGCTTAGGGAGGAGGGGGGTCCTCTATGGCTACACCTTC
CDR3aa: CASSLGRRGVLYGYTF

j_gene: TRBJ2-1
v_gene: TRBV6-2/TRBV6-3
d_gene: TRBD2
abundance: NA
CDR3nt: TGTGCCAGCAGTTACCCGGTAGCGGGGGGGTCCTACAATGAGCAGTTCTTC
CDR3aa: CASSYPVAGGSYNEQFF

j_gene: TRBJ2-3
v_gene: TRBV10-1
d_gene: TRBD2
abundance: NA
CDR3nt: TGCGCCAGCAGCGGAGCGGGGCGCGCAGATACGCAGTATTTT
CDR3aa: CASSGAGRADTQYF

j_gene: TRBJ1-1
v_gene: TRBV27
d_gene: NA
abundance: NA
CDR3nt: TGTGCCAGCAGCTCTCTCGTCGGGACACCTGGGGACACTGAAGCTTTCTTT
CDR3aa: CASSSLVGTPGDTEAFF

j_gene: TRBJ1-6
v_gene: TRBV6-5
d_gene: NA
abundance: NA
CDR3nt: TGTGCCAGCAGTTACTCTAGACAGACACCCCTCCACTTT
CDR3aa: CASSYSRQTPLHF

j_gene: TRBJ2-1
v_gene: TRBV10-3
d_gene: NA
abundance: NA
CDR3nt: TGTGCCATCAGTGAGTCGTCTAGTCTCAATGAGCAGTTCTTC
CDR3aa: CAISESSSLNEQFF

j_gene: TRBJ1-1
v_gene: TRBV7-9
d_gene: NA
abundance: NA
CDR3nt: TGTGCCAGCAGCTCTCCCCACTTACAGGGCTACACTGAAGCTTTCTTT
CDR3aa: CASSSPHLQGYTEAFF

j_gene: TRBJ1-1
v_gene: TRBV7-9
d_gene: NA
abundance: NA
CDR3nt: TGTGCCAGCAGCCCGGTCGCCCAGATGAACACTGAAGCTTTCTTT
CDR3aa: CASSPVAQMNTEAFF

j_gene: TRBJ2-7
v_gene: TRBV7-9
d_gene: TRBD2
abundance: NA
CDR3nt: TGTGCCAGCAGCGAGCGGGACCGAACCTACGAGCAGTACTTC
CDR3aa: CASSERDRTYEQYF

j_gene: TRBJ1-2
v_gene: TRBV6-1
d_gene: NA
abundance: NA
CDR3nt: TGTGCCAGCAGTGATCGACGGTCGGGGTACTATGGCTACACCTTC
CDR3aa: CASSDRRSGYYGYTF

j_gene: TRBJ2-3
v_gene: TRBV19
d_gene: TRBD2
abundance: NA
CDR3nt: TGTGCCAGTAGTATCGGGGGGGGTCGCACAGATACGCAGTATTTT
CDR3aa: CASSIGGGRTDTQYF

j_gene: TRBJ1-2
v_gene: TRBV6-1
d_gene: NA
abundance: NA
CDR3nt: TGTGCCAGCAGTGAAGGGGCTGGGGTCCGTACCACCCTAAATGGCTACACCTTC
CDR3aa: CASSEGAGVRTTLNGYTF

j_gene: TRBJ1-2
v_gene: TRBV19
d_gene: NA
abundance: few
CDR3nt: TGTGCCAGTAGTCGGGGGACGTATGGCTACACCTTC
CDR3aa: CASSRGTYGYTF

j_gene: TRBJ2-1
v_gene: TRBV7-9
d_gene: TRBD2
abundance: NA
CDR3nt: TGTGCCAGCAGCTTAGCGGGGGGGGACCCCTACAATGAGCAGTTCTTC
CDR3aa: CASSLAGGDPYNEQFF

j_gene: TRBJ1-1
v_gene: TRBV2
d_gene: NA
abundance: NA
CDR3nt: TGTGCCAGCAGGCCGGGAGCGAGTACTGGCGAAGCTTTCTTT
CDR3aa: CASRPGASTGEAFF

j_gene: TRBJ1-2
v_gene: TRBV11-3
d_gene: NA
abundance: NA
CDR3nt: TGTGCCAGCAGTATTGGAGGCATGGACTACACCTTC
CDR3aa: CASSIGGMDYTF

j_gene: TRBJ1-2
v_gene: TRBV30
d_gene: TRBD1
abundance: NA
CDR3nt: TGTGCCTGGACCCGCGGGACAGGGTTCGGCTACACCTTC
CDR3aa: CAWTRGTGFGYTF

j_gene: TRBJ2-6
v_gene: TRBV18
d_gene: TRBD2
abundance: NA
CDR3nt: TGTGCCAGCTCACCCTTTAGCGGGGTCAGCTCTGGGGCCAACGTCCTGACTTTC
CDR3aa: CASSPFSGVSSGANVLTF

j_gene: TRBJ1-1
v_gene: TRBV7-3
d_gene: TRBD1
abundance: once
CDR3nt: TGTGCCAGCAGCTTCACCCGGGACAGGGTCCTTAAGAACACTGAAGCTTTCTTT
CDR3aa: CASSFTRDRVLKNTEAFF

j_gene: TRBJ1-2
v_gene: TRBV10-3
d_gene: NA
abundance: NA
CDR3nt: TGTGCCATCAGTGAGTCTTCGTCAGGAGCCTTAAATGGCTACACCTTC
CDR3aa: CAISESSSGALNGYTF

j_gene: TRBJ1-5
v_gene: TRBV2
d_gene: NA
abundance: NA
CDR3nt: TGTGCCAGCAGTGAATGGGGAAGACAGCCCCAGCATTTT
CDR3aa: CASSEWGRQPQHF

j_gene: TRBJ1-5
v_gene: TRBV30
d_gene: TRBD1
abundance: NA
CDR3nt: TGTGCCTGGAGTGTACCGGGACAGGCGGTAGGTCAGCCCCAGCATTTT
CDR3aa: CAWSVPGQAVGQPQHF

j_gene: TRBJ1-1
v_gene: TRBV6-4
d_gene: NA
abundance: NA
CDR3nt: TGTGCCAGCAGTGCCTCGACAGTGAACACTGAAGCTTTCTTT
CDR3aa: CASSASTVNTEAFF

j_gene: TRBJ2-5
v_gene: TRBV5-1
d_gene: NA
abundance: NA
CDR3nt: TGCGCCAGCAGCTTGACAGTCCAAGAGACCCAGTACTTC
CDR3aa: CASSLTVQETQYF

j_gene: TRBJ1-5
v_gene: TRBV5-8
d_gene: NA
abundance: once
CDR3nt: TGTGCCAGCAGCAGACTGCATAGCAATCAGCCCCAGCATTTT
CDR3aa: CASSRLHSNQPQHF

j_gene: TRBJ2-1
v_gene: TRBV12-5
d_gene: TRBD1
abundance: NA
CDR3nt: TGTGCTAGTGGTTTCATGATCCTACAGGGGAATGAGCAGTTCTTC
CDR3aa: CASGFMILQGNEQFF

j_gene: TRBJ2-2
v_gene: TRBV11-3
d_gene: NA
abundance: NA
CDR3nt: TGTGCCAGCAGCTACCCGGGACCGATACACCGGGAGCTGTTTTTT
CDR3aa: CASSYPGPIHRELFF

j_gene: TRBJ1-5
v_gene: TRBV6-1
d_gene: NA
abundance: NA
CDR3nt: TGTGCCAGCGTACAACAGACATATCAGCCCCAGCATTTT
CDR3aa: CASVQQTYQPQHF

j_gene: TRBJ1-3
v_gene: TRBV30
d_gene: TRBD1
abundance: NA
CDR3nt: TGTGCCTGGAGTACCCCGGGGACAGCCGGAAACACCATATATTTT
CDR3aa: CAWSTPGTAGNTIYF

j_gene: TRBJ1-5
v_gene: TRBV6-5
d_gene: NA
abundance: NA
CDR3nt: TGTGCCACCGGGCGGGATAGCAATCAGCCCCAGCATTTT
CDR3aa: CATGRDSNQPQHF

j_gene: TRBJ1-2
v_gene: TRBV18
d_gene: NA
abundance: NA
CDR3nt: TGTGCCAGCTCACCACGTCGGGACGACGGCTACACCTTC
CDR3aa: CASSPRRDDGYTF

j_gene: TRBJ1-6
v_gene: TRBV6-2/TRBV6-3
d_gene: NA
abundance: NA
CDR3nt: TGTGCCAGCAGTTACGGGGGGAGCTCCTATAATTCACCCCTCCACTTT
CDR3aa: CASSYGGSSYNSPLHF

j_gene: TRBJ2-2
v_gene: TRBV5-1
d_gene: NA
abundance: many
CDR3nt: TGCGCCAGCAGCTACCAGGGGTTGGACACCGGGGAGCTGTTTTTT
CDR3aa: CASSYQGLDTGELFF

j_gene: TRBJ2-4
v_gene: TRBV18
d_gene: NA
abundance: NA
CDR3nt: TGTGCCAGCTCACGTTCAGGGCAGCGAGAAAACATTCAGTACTTC
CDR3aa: CASSRSGQRENIQYF

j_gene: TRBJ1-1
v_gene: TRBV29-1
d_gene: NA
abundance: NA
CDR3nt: TGCAGCGTTGGGCTAAGTGGGTATCGGAACACTGAAGCTTTCTTT
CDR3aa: CSVGLSGYRNTEAFF

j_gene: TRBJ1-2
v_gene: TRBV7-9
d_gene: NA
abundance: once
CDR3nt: TGTGCCAGCAGCTGGGCTGAGCTCGGCTACACCTTC
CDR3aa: CASSWAELGYTF

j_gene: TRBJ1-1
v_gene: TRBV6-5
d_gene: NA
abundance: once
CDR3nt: TGTGCCAGCAGCGACAGGAGGGACACTGAAGCTTTCTTT
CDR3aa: CASSDRRDTEAFF

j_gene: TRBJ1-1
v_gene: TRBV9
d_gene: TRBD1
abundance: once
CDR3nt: TGTGCCAGCAGCGTCGGAAGGACAGGGCGGGAAGGCACTGAAGCTTTCTTT
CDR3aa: CASSVGRTGREGTEAFF

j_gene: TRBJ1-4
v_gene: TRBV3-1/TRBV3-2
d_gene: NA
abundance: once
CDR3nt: TGTGCCAGCAGCCAAGACAGGGAAAAACTGTTTTTT
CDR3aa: CASSQDREKLFF

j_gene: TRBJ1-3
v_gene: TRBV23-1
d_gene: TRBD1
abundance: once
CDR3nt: TGCGCCCGACTGCAGGACAGGGGGCGAGGAAACACCATATATTTT
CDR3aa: CARLQDRGRGNTIYF

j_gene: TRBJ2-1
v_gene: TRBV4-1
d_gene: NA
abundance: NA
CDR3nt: TGCGCCAGCAGCCTATCGGTGGGCTCCTACAATGAGCAGTTCTTC
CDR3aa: CASSLSVGSYNEQFF